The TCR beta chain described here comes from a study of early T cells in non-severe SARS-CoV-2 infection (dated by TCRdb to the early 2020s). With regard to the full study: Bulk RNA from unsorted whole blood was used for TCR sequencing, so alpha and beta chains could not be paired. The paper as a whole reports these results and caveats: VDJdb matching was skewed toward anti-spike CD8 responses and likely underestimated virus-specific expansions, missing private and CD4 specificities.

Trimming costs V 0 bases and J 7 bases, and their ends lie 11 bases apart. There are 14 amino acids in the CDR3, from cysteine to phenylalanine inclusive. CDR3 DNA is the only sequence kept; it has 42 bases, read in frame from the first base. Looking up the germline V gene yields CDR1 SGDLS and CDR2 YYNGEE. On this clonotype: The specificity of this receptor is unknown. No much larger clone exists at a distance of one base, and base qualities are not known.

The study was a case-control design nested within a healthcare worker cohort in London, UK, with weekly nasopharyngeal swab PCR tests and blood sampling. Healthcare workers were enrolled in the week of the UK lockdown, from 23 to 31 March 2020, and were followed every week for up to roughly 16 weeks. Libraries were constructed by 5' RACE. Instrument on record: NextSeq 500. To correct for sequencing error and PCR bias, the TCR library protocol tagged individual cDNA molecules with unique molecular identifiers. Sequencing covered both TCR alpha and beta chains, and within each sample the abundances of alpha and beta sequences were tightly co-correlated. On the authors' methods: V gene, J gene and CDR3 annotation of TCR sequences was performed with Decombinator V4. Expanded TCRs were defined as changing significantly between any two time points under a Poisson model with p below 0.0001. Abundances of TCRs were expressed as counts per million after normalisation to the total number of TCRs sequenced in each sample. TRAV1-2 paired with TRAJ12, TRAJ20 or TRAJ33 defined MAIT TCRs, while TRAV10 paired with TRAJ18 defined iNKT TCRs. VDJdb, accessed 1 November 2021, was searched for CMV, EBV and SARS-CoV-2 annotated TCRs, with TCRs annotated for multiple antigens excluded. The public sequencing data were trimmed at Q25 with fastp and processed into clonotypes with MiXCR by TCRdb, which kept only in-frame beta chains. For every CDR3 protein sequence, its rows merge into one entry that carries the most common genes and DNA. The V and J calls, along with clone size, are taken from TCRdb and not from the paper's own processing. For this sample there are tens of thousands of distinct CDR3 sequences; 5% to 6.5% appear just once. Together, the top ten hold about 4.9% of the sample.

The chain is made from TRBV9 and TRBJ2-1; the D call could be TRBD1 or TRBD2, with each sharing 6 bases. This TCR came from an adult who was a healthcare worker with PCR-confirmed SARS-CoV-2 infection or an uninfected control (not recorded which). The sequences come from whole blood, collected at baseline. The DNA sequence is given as TGTGCCAGCAGCGTAGGGGGGGCAGCTAATGAGCAGTTCTTC. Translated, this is CASSVGGAANEQFF.